This TCR beta chain was obtained from a study of T cell repertoires in cytomegalovirus infection. Trimming pared 2 bases from V and 2 bases from J, leaving 19 bases between. The CDR3 sequence is 18 residues long. The germline V gene has CDR1 LNHDA and CDR2 SQIVND (reference sequence). MiXCR was run by TCRdb on the reads, yielding one entry per CDR3 protein. The table includes 130,000 or so distinct CDR3 sequences, about 6.3% detected once. The V call is TRBV19, the J call TRBJ2-1; weak D call: TRBD2 (6 bases). Sequenced material: PBMCs. The TCR sequence derives from a human donor in good health (CMV status not recorded). Some clones in this sample may be carry-over from other donors' samples. In nucleotides, the CDR3 is TGTGCCAGTAGTATAACCACTCTACTTGGCGGGACCTACAATGAGCAGTTCTTC. Amino acid sequence: CASSITTLLGGTYNEQFF.